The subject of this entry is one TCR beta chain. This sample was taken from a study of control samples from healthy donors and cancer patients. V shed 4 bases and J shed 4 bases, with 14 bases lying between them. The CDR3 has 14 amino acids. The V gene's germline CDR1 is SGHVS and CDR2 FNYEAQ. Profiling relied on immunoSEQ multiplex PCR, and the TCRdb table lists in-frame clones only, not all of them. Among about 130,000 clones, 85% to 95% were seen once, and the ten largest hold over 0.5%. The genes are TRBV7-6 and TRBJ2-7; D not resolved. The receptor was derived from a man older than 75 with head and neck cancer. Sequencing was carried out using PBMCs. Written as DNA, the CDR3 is TGTGCCAGCAGCTCGGTTGGTCGACGGTACGAGCAGTACTTC. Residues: CASSSVGRRYEQYF.